This T cell receptor beta chain derives from a study of blood T cells in healthy people across ages. Study summary: Capture via template switching afforded approximately one barcoded beta molecule per two T cells.

Combining a sample-barcoded 5' primer with a J-beta primer mix, a second PCR ran for roughly 6 to 12 cycles. TCRdb fed the 5' RACE reads into MiXCR, producing one record per CDR3 protein. This table holds around 990,000 distinct CDR3 sequences, 25% found once. The V gene's germline CDR1 is MDHEN and CDR2 SYDVKM. Trimming stripped 5 bases from V and 0 bases from J, with 11 bases between. The length of the CDR3 is 15 residues. The sample was also linked to a second study, of T cells of mothers and their children. That investigation notes: All donors were healthy and Caucasian; they were a few mothers and their six children. Slightly higher, non-significant overlap characterized related mother-child pairs relative to unrelated pairs.

The rearrangement joins TRBV28 to TRBJ2-4, with D perhaps matching TRBD2 (6 bases). This sequence was found in a girl aged 2 to 10 in good health. The sample taken for sequencing was blood. DNA of the CDR3: TGTGCCAGCAGTCCGGGAGTTAGAGCCAAAAACATTCAGTACTTC. It specifies CASSPGVRAKNIQYF.